Reported below is one T cell receptor (beta chain). What it binds is not known. These data originate in a study of T-cell memory formation after mild COVID-19. The authors produced TCR alpha and TCR beta cDNA libraries with sample barcodes and UMIs by 5'RACE using constant-segment primers. TCRdb reprocessed the 5' RACE reads via MiXCR and lists one record per CDR3 protein. The sample lists some 68,000 distinct CDR3 sequences; 15% to 20% were seen once. Whole-study findings and limits: Clones contracting over day 15 to 85 were CD4/CD8 balanced, with later expanders leaning CD4+.

The CDR3 loop spans 17 amino acids. With V trimmed by 2 bases and J by 0 bases, 6 bases remained unmatched. The germline V gene encodes CDR1 SQVTM and CDR2 ANQGSEA. The sequence derives from an adult woman who had mild COVID-19 (a few samples of this study predate the infection). Cell type and time point are not known. The sample taken for sequencing was PBMCs or a T cell subset sorted from them (not recorded which). The chain couples TRBV29-1 to TRBJ2-3; the match to TRBD1 covers 12 bases. The CDR3 reads CSVEPGTGGASTDTQYF. In DNA form, the CDR3 reads TGCAGCGTTGAACCCGGGACAGGGGGCGCAAGCACAGATACGCAGTATTTT.